This T cell receptor (beta chain) was profiled in a study of PD-1 blockade in classical Hodgkin lymphoma. Time point in this sample: cycle 4 day 1 (C4D1), after six to seven weeks of nivolumab. Every patient had relapsed following autologous stem cell transplantation, and cohorts differed in brentuximab vedotin exposure. TCRdb keeps only in-frame clones here, not all; method: immunoSEQ multiplex PCR. This table holds roughly 100,000 clones, approximately 89% found once. The source of this sequence is a human donor with classical Hodgkin lymphoma. The sample was peripheral blood mononuclear cells (PBMCs), taken before the fourth cycle of nivolumab.

The DNA for the CDR3 is TGTGCCAGCAGATACGGGAGACTAGCGGGAGAGAATGAGCAGTTCTTC. Its protein is CASRYGRLAGENEQFF. The V call is TRBV7-8, the J call TRBJ2-1; 12 nucleotides align to TRBD2. The CDR3 extends over 16 amino acids. Germline V lookup: CDR1 SGHVS, CDR2 FQNEAQ. J gave up 7 bases and V 6 bases, and 10 bases lay outside the gene matches.